This is a list of T cell receptor beta chains from one sample in a study of beta chain features in type 1 diabetes. Sequencing used immunoSEQ multiplex PCR; TCRdb keeps in-frame clones, though not all of them. The sample holds 250,000 to 300,000 clones, roughly 24% seen once. Specimen: naive CD4+ T cells from blood. The source of these receptors is a woman aged 25-40 years with type 1 diabetes. Both conserved end residues are part of each CDR3. The D gene is left open where the match is weak. The size field is filled for only some rows; it gives once, few, many or a size class.

J gene: TRBJ2-3
V gene: TRBV30
clone size: few
D gene: -
CDR3 DNA: TGTGCCTTAGCGCTTAGCACAGATACGCAGTATTTT
CDR3 protein: CALALSTDTQYF

J gene: TRBJ1-1
V gene: TRBV9
clone size: -
D gene: -
CDR3 DNA: TGTGCCAGCAGCCTGGACTTTAACACTGAAGCTTTCTTT
CDR3 protein: CASSLDFNTEAFF

J gene: TRBJ2-7
V gene: TRBV5-4
clone size: few
D gene: -
CDR3 DNA: TGTGCCAGCAGCTTACAGGACCGCGAGCAGTACTTC
CDR3 protein: CASSLQDREQYF

J gene: TRBJ2-3
V gene: TRBV11-2
clone size: -
D gene: TRBD2
CDR3 DNA: TGTGCCAGCAGCTTAAGTCCAGCGGGAGGCACAGATACGCAGTATTTT
CDR3 protein: CASSLSPAGGTDTQYF

J gene: TRBJ2-7
V gene: TRBV7-3
clone size: -
D gene: -
CDR3 DNA: TGTGCCAGCAGCCAAGGTAGCTCGTCTCGGCACGAGCAGTACTTC
CDR3 protein: CASSQGSSSRHEQYF

J gene: TRBJ1-5
V gene: TRBV2
clone size: -
D gene: TRBD1
CDR3 DNA: TGTGCCAGCAGTAAGGACAGGGGTTCCGATCAGCCCCAGCATTTT
CDR3 protein: CASSKDRGSDQPQHF

J gene: TRBJ2-7
V gene: TRBV27
clone size: -
D gene: -
CDR3 DNA: TGTGCCAGCAGTTCAGGGGGGAGCTACGAGCAGTACTTC
CDR3 protein: CASSSGGSYEQYF

J gene: TRBJ2-5
V gene: TRBV6-1
clone size: -
D gene: -
CDR3 DNA: TGTGCCAGCAGTGATGTCGGAGCAGGGGAGACCCAGTACTTC
CDR3 protein: CASSDVGAGETQYF

J gene: TRBJ2-7
V gene: TRBV19
clone size: few
D gene: TRBD1
CDR3 DNA: TGTGCCAGTAGCATCTTCGGGACAGGGGGGATGGAGCAGTACTTC
CDR3 protein: CASSIFGTGGMEQYF

J gene: TRBJ2-7
V gene: TRBV27
clone size: few
D gene: TRBD2
CDR3 DNA: TGTGCCAGCAGTGCGGGACTAGCGTCCTACGAGCAGTACTTC
CDR3 protein: CASSAGLASYEQYF

J gene: TRBJ2-1
V gene: TRBV7-9
clone size: -
D gene: -
CDR3 DNA: TGTGCCAGCAGCCCCACAGGGACCAATGAGCAGTTCTTC
CDR3 protein: CASSPTGTNEQFF

J gene: TRBJ2-1
V gene: TRBV14
clone size: -
D gene: TRBD1
CDR3 DNA: TGTGCCAGCAGCCAAGTGACAGGGGGATACAATGAGCAGTTCTTC
CDR3 protein: CASSQVTGGYNEQFF

J gene: TRBJ2-5
V gene: TRBV5-4
clone size: -
D gene: TRBD1
CDR3 DNA: TGTGCCAGCAGAGTGGGACAGACAGAGACCCAGTACTTC
CDR3 protein: CASRVGQTETQYF

J gene: TRBJ2-1
V gene: TRBV4-2
clone size: few
D gene: TRBD2
CDR3 DNA: TGTGCCAGCAGCCAAAGTCCTAGCGGGACCTACAATGAGCAGTTCTTC
CDR3 protein: CASSQSPSGTYNEQFF

J gene: TRBJ2-1
V gene: TRBV6-5
clone size: -
D gene: TRBD2
CDR3 DNA: TGTGCCAGCACCAAGACTAGCGGGATGGTCAATGAGCAGTTCTTC
CDR3 protein: CASTKTSGMVNEQFF

J gene: TRBJ1-1
V gene: TRBV29-1
clone size: -
D gene: -
CDR3 DNA: TGCAGCGTTGAGGCATTAATGAACACTGAAGCTTTCTTT
CDR3 protein: CSVEALMNTEAFF

J gene: TRBJ2-5
V gene: TRBV19
clone size: -
D gene: TRBD2
CDR3 DNA: TGTGCCAGTAGTGATAGCGGGCAGACCCAGTACTTC
CDR3 protein: CASSDSGQTQYF

J gene: TRBJ1-2
V gene: TRBV2
clone size: -
D gene: TRBD1
CDR3 DNA: TGTGCCAGCAGCCGACAGGGGGCGGACTATGGCTACACCTTC
CDR3 protein: CASSRQGADYGYTF

J gene: TRBJ2-7
V gene: TRBV2
clone size: -
D gene: TRBD1
CDR3 DNA: TGTGCCAGCAGTGCACAGGGGGCGAGCTCCTACGAGCAGTACTTC
CDR3 protein: CASSAQGASSYEQYF

J gene: TRBJ1-4
V gene: TRBV6-5
clone size: few
D gene: TRBD1
CDR3 DNA: TGTGCCAGCAGTGCCGGGGCCAGGGGGCGGGAAAAACTGTTTTTT
CDR3 protein: CASSAGARGREKLFF